A selection of T cell receptor beta chains follows, all from one sample in a study of CD8 T cells in Susac syndrome. TCRdb re-called the immunoSEQ multiplex PCR reads with MiXCR, one entry per CDR3 protein. This sample has about 130,000 distinct CDR3 sequences, with 90% to 95% found just once. What was sequenced was CD8+ T cells from PBMCs. The receptors stem from a human donor with Susac syndrome. Both conserved end residues are part of each CDR3. Each record gives: J gene, D gene, clone size, V gene, CDR3 DNA, CDR3 protein. D genes are given only for firm matches. A row's size may be missing; if present it is once, few, many or a size class.

j_gene: TRBJ2-5; d_gene: .; abundance: .; v_gene: TRBV27; CDR3nt: TGTGCCAGCAGTTTATCTCCGGACATTCAAGAGACCCAGTACTTC; CDR3aa: CASSLSPDIQETQYF
j_gene: TRBJ2-1; d_gene: TRBD2; abundance: .; v_gene: TRBV4-2; CDR3nt: TGTGCCAGCAGCCTAGCGGGAGGGCGCTACAATGAGCAGTTCTTC; CDR3aa: CASSLAGGRYNEQFF
j_gene: TRBJ1-2; d_gene: .; abundance: .; v_gene: TRBV4-2; CDR3nt: TGTGCCAGCAGCCAAGGTTGGGAGGGCTCATTGGCGAAAGGCTACACCTTC; CDR3aa: CASSQGWEGSLAKGYTF
j_gene: TRBJ2-7; d_gene: .; abundance: .; v_gene: TRBV2; CDR3nt: TGTGCCAGCCACAGGGATGCCTACGAGCAGTACTTC; CDR3aa: CASHRDAYEQYF
j_gene: TRBJ2-7; d_gene: .; abundance: .; v_gene: TRBV27; CDR3nt: TGTGCCAGCAGTCCCGGGTCCCGAACCTACGAGCAGTACTTC; CDR3aa: CASSPGSRTYEQYF
j_gene: TRBJ2-2; d_gene: .; abundance: once; v_gene: TRBV20-1; CDR3nt: TGCAGTGCTAGAAACCCCGAAAGGGACACCGGGGAGCTGTTTTTT; CDR3aa: CSARNPERDTGELFF
j_gene: TRBJ2-5; d_gene: TRBD2; abundance: .; v_gene: TRBV3-1; CDR3nt: TGTGCCAGCAGCGCTAAAGGAAGCGGGGGGATCCAAGAGACCCAGTACTTC; CDR3aa: CASSAKGSGGIQETQYF
j_gene: TRBJ2-1; d_gene: TRBD2; abundance: .; v_gene: TRBV4-3; CDR3nt: TGCGCCAGCAGCCAAGATAGCGGGAGGAGCAATGAGCAGTTCTTC; CDR3aa: CASSQDSGRSNEQFF
j_gene: TRBJ2-7; d_gene: TRBD2; abundance: .; v_gene: TRBV6-5; CDR3nt: TGTGCCAGCAGCCCTAGCGGGAGTAATAACTACGAGCAGTACTTC; CDR3aa: CASSPSGSNNYEQYF
j_gene: TRBJ1-1; d_gene: .; abundance: .; v_gene: TRBV27; CDR3nt: TGTGCCAGCCACTACAGTAGGAACACTGAAGCTTTCTTT; CDR3aa: CASHYSRNTEAFF
j_gene: TRBJ1-2; d_gene: TRBD1; abundance: .; v_gene: TRBV29-1; CDR3nt: TGCAGCGTTGAAGGTTCGGACAGGGAGGTCCTCTATGGCTACACCTTC; CDR3aa: CSVEGSDREVLYGYTF
j_gene: TRBJ2-1; d_gene: .; abundance: .; v_gene: TRBV29-1; CDR3nt: TGCAGCGGGGCGGAGTCCAATGAGCAGTTCTTC; CDR3aa: CSGAESNEQFF
j_gene: TRBJ2-3; d_gene: TRBD2; abundance: .; v_gene: TRBV5-4; CDR3nt: TGTGCCAGCAGCTTAAATACGGGGGGGAGCACAGATACGCAGTATTTT; CDR3aa: CASSLNTGGSTDTQYF
j_gene: TRBJ2-7; d_gene: TRBD2; abundance: .; v_gene: TRBV29-1; CDR3nt: TGCAGCGATCCGCCGGGACTAGTCTTCTACGAGCAGTACTTC; CDR3aa: CSDPPGLVFYEQYF
j_gene: TRBJ1-1; d_gene: .; abundance: once; v_gene: TRBV7-9; CDR3nt: TGTGCCAGCAGCCCTATGATCACTGAAGCTTTCTTT; CDR3aa: CASSPMITEAFF
j_gene: TRBJ1-1; d_gene: .; abundance: .; v_gene: TRBV5-4; CDR3nt: TGTGCCAGCAGCTTGGGAGGGGACACTGAAGCTTTCTTT; CDR3aa: CASSLGGDTEAFF
j_gene: TRBJ2-7; d_gene: .; abundance: .; v_gene: TRBV29-1; CDR3nt: TGCAGCGTTGAAGAAACCCCTAGGTCGAGTGCCGGCTACGAGCAGTACTTC; CDR3aa: CSVEETPRSSAGYEQYF
j_gene: TRBJ2-7; d_gene: .; abundance: .; v_gene: TRBV19; CDR3nt: TGTGCCAGTTCTGCGGGTCAACCTGGGGAGCAGTACTTC; CDR3aa: CASSAGQPGEQYF
j_gene: TRBJ2-7; d_gene: .; abundance: .; v_gene: TRBV7-9; CDR3nt: TGTGCCAGCAGCCTAGTTTTATCCGAGCAGTACTTC; CDR3aa: CASSLVLSEQYF
j_gene: TRBJ1-2; d_gene: TRBD1; abundance: few; v_gene: TRBV13; CDR3nt: TGTGCCAGTACGACGGGACAGGGGAGCTATGGCTACACCTTC; CDR3aa: CASTTGQGSYGYTF
j_gene: TRBJ1-1; d_gene: .; abundance: .; v_gene: TRBV2; CDR3nt: TGTGCCAGCAGTGAGCGGCAGATCATGAACACTGAAGCTTTCTTT; CDR3aa: CASSERQIMNTEAFF
j_gene: TRBJ1-5; d_gene: .; abundance: .; v_gene: TRBV12-3/TRBV12-4; CDR3nt: TGTGCCAGCAGCAGGACCCGTACCCCCAATCAGCCCCAGCATTTT; CDR3aa: CASSRTRTPNQPQHF
j_gene: TRBJ1-5; d_gene: TRBD1; abundance: .; v_gene: TRBV19; CDR3nt: TGTGCCAGTCAGGGACAGGGGAGAAATCAGCCCCAGCATTTT; CDR3aa: CASQGQGRNQPQHF
j_gene: TRBJ2-1; d_gene: .; abundance: .; v_gene: TRBV10-3; CDR3nt: TGTGCCATCACGTCCCCGGGCGGGGAGCAGAACAATGAGCAGTTCTTC; CDR3aa: CAITSPGGEQNNEQFF
j_gene: TRBJ1-1; d_gene: TRBD1; abundance: .; v_gene: TRBV7-9; CDR3nt: TGTGCCAGCAGCGAGGTGGACAGGGGAGGCACTGAAGCTTTCTTT; CDR3aa: CASSEVDRGGTEAFF
j_gene: TRBJ1-2; d_gene: TRBD1; abundance: .; v_gene: TRBV29-1; CDR3nt: TGCAGCGTTACAGGGGGCGACGTGTATGGCTACACCTTC; CDR3aa: CSVTGGDVYGYTF
j_gene: TRBJ2-7; d_gene: TRBD1; abundance: .; v_gene: TRBV3-1; CDR3nt: TGTGCCAGCAGCCAAGCGACAGGGGTGTGGGAGCAGTACTTC; CDR3aa: CASSQATGVWEQYF
j_gene: TRBJ1-5; d_gene: .; abundance: .; v_gene: TRBV12-3/TRBV12-4; CDR3nt: TGTGCCAGCAGTTCAGGGATGAGCAATCAGCCCCAGCATTTT; CDR3aa: CASSSGMSNQPQHF
j_gene: TRBJ1-2; d_gene: .; abundance: .; v_gene: TRBV29-1; CDR3nt: TGCAGCGTGGGGGCTGAATCCTATGGCTACACCTTC; CDR3aa: CSVGAESYGYTF
j_gene: TRBJ2-1; d_gene: .; abundance: .; v_gene: TRBV7-9; CDR3nt: TGTGCCGGGGCCGGGGACAATGAGCAGTTCTTC; CDR3aa: CAGAGDNEQFF
j_gene: TRBJ2-7; d_gene: .; abundance: once; v_gene: TRBV28; CDR3nt: TGTGCCAGCAGTCCCACGGACGGGAGCTCCTACGAGCAGTACTTC; CDR3aa: CASSPTDGSSYEQYF
j_gene: TRBJ1-5; d_gene: .; abundance: .; v_gene: TRBV12-3/TRBV12-4; CDR3nt: TGTGCCAGCAGTTTAATCGGGGATCAGCCCCAGCATTTT; CDR3aa: CASSLIGDQPQHF
j_gene: TRBJ2-7; d_gene: TRBD2; abundance: .; v_gene: TRBV30; CDR3nt: TGTGCCTGGGCTCTAGCGGGGAGAACCTACGAGCAGTACTTC; CDR3aa: CAWALAGRTYEQYF
j_gene: TRBJ2-3; d_gene: TRBD2; abundance: .; v_gene: TRBV6-4; CDR3nt: TGTGCCAGCAGTTCTAGCGGTACAGATACGCAGTATTTT; CDR3aa: CASSSSGTDTQYF
j_gene: TRBJ2-2; d_gene: TRBD1; abundance: .; v_gene: TRBV30; CDR3nt: TGTGCCTGGAGGACGACAGGGTCAGACACCGGGGAGCTGTTTTTT; CDR3aa: CAWRTTGSDTGELFF
j_gene: TRBJ2-7; d_gene: TRBD1; abundance: .; v_gene: TRBV30; CDR3nt: TGTGCCTGGACTATGGGACAGGGTGGGAACGAGCAGTACTTC; CDR3aa: CAWTMGQGGNEQYF
j_gene: TRBJ2-4; d_gene: TRBD1; abundance: .; v_gene: TRBV5-1; CDR3nt: TGCGCCAGCAGCTACAGGGGCCCCAGGGACATTCAGTACTTC; CDR3aa: CASSYRGPRDIQYF
j_gene: TRBJ1-5; d_gene: .; abundance: .; v_gene: TRBV27; CDR3nt: TGTGCCAGCACGCCTAGCGGGGTGGATCAGCCCCAGCATTTT; CDR3aa: CASTPSGVDQPQHF
j_gene: TRBJ1-6; d_gene: .; abundance: .; v_gene: TRBV6-5; CDR3nt: TGTGCCAGCAGTTACGCCGTTGGTTCCGCAAATTCACCCCTCCACTTT; CDR3aa: CASSYAVGSANSPLHF
j_gene: TRBJ1-1; d_gene: .; abundance: .; v_gene: TRBV24-1; CDR3nt: TGTGCCACCAGTGATGCGCGGAACACTGAAGCTTTCTTT; CDR3aa: CATSDARNTEAFF
j_gene: TRBJ1-5; d_gene: .; abundance: .; v_gene: TRBV30; CDR3nt: TGTGCCTGGAGTGAAGCAGGGGCCGGGCCCCAGCATTTT; CDR3aa: CAWSEAGAGPQHF
j_gene: TRBJ1-1; d_gene: TRBD1; abundance: .; v_gene: TRBV13; CDR3nt: TGTGCCAGCAGCTTTCTCGGGACAGGGAACACTGAAGCTTTCTTT; CDR3aa: CASSFLGTGNTEAFF
j_gene: TRBJ1-2; d_gene: .; abundance: .; v_gene: TRBV6-6; CDR3nt: TGTGCCAGCAGCCTCCCCGGGGGGGCTAACTATGGCTACACCTTC; CDR3aa: CASSLPGGANYGYTF
j_gene: TRBJ2-1; d_gene: TRBD1; abundance: .; v_gene: TRBV5-6; CDR3nt: TGTGCCTCGGCCGGGACAGCCCACAATGAGCAGTTCTTC; CDR3aa: CASAGTAHNEQFF
j_gene: TRBJ2-5; d_gene: TRBD1; abundance: .; v_gene: TRBV20-1; CDR3nt: TGCAGTGCTAGCGCCGCCTCCAGCCGACAGGGCCCAGGGGAGACCCAGTACTTC; CDR3aa: CSASAASSRQGPGETQYF
j_gene: TRBJ2-5; d_gene: .; abundance: .; v_gene: TRBV27; CDR3nt: TGTGCCAGCAGTTTATCGGCCCTGGGGGAGACCCAGTACTTC; CDR3aa: CASSLSALGETQYF
j_gene: TRBJ2-5; d_gene: .; abundance: .; v_gene: TRBV24-1; CDR3nt: TGTGCCACCAGTGATGCACGGGAGACCCAGTACTTC; CDR3aa: CATSDARETQYF
j_gene: TRBJ2-7; d_gene: .; abundance: .; v_gene: TRBV11-2; CDR3nt: TGTGCCAGCAGCAACTCCGGCGCGTCGAGTTTCTACGAGCAGTACTTC; CDR3aa: CASSNSGASSFYEQYF
j_gene: TRBJ1-1; d_gene: .; abundance: .; v_gene: TRBV2; CDR3nt: TGTGCCAGCAGTGAATCGACGGGTATGAACACTGAAGCTTTCTTT; CDR3aa: CASSESTGMNTEAFF
j_gene: TRBJ1-5; d_gene: .; abundance: once; v_gene: TRBV5-6; CDR3nt: TGTGCCAGCAGCTTGCAGGCCAGTCAGCCCCAGCATTTT; CDR3aa: CASSLQASQPQHF
j_gene: TRBJ2-6; d_gene: .; abundance: .; v_gene: TRBV9; CDR3nt: TGTGCCAGCAGCGCCCACAGGGTTACTGGGGCCAACGTCCTGACTTTC; CDR3aa: CASSAHRVTGANVLTF
j_gene: TRBJ2-5; d_gene: TRBD2; abundance: .; v_gene: TRBV20-1; CDR3nt: TGCAGTGCTCCGAGGACTAGCGGGCGTCAAGAGACCCAGTACTTC; CDR3aa: CSAPRTSGRQETQYF
j_gene: TRBJ2-6; d_gene: .; abundance: .; v_gene: TRBV28; CDR3nt: TGTGCCAGCAGTTTGTCGCGAATCTCGGACGGAGAATGGGCCAACGTCCTGACTTTC; CDR3aa: CASSLSRISDGEWANVLTF
j_gene: TRBJ2-7; d_gene: .; abundance: .; v_gene: TRBV7-2; CDR3nt: TGTGCCAGCAGCCCCCGGCCTGACGGATCCTACGAGCAGTACTTC; CDR3aa: CASSPRPDGSYEQYF